The 5 T cell receptor beta chains given below trace back to one sample, sequenced in a study of T cell responses to AZD1222 COVID-19 vaccine. Measured with immunoSEQ multiplex PCR; TCRdb has only the in-frame clones, and not every one. Of about 130,000 clones in the sample, roughly 87% were seen once. The material sequenced was peripheral blood, taken 28 days after the second AZD1222 dose. The receptor set was obtained from an adult who received the AZD1222 COVID-19 vaccine.

The chain employs TRBV18 and TRBJ1-1; TRBD1 matches at 8 bases. CDR3 length equals 15 residues. V lost 1 base to trimming and J lost 7 bases; unmatched junction nucleotides: 8. In germline, CDR1 is KGHSH, CDR2 LQKENI. DNA for the CDR3: TGTGCCAGCTCACCACAACGGACAGGGACGGTTGAAGCTTTCTTT. It specifies CASSPQRTGTVEAFF.

The V call is TRBV19, the J call TRBJ2-2, with D uncertain. Germline CDR1 is LNHDA and CDR2 is SQIVND (reference sequence). V lost 2 bases, J lost 7 bases, and 11 bases lay in between. This CDR3 has 14 amino acids. DNA for the CDR3: TGTGCCAGTAGTATAACCGGGCTTGACGGGGAGCTGTTTTTT. It encodes CASSITGLDGELFF.

Only a few counts were recorded for this clone. The same CDR3 also results from other DNA sequences found in this sample. The chain joins TRBV6-5 to TRBJ1-5, with D perhaps matching TRBD1 (5 bases). The CDR3 consists of 15 residues. The V gene lost 0 bases and the J gene lost 7 bases, with 13 bases spanning the gap. Germline CDR1 reads MNHEY; CDR2 reads SVGAGI. CDR3 sequence reads: CASSYSGQGGQPQHF. For the CDR3, the DNA is TGTGCCAGCAGTTACTCGGGCCAGGGAGGGCAGCCCCAGCATTTT.

This chain joins TRBV20-1 and TRBJ1-1; no clear D gene. The CDR3 is made up of 11 amino acids. V lost 2 bases and J lost 3, with 4 bases in between. Germline loops: CDR1 DFQATT, CDR2 SNEGSKA (reference sequence). The CDR3 protein is CSARFDTEAFF. The CDR3 DNA reads as TGCAGTGCTAGATTCGACACTGAAGCTTTCTTT.

This clone qualifies as medium-sized. This chain uses TRBV4-1 with TRBJ2-1; 14 bases match TRBD2. The germline gives CDR1 MGHRA, CDR2 YSYEKL. This CDR3 region has 17 residues. Trimming cost V 3 bases and J 7 bases; bases outside gene matches: 8. This CDR3 is CASSQPGLAGEVNEQFF. The CDR3, as DNA: TGCGCCAGCAGCCAGCCGGGACTAGCGGGGGAGGTTAATGAGCAGTTCTTC.